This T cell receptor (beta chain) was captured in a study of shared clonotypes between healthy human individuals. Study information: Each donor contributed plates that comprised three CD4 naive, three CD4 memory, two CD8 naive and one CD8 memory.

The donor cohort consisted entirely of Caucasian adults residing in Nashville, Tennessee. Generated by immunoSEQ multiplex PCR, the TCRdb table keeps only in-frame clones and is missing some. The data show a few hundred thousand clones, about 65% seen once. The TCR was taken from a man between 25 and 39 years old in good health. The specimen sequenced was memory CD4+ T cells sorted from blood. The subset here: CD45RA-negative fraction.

The CDR3 DNA is TGCAGCCCTCCGGGGGGGAGCTCCTCGGAGACCCAGTACTTC. Encoded protein: CSPPGGSSSETQYF. The chain recombines TRBV29-1 with TRBJ2-5, with TRBD2 identical over 8 bases. The CDR3 is 14 residues long. V lost 8 bases, J lost 5 bases, and 13 bases stayed unmatched. Per the germline V gene, CDR1 is SQVTM and CDR2 is ANQGSEA.